This T cell receptor (beta chain) came from a study of blood T cells in healthy people across ages. Study-level information: The template switching approach captured approximately one barcoded beta molecule for every two T cells.

As to this clonotype: Its antigen is not identified.

Trimming left V 4 bases short and J 6 bases short, with 11 bases between. The CDR3 is 13 residues long. Study-level points and caveats: While age rose, TCR beta diversity per million T cells dropped in a roughly linear way.

A sample-barcoded 5' primer and a J-beta primer mix were used in a second PCR of roughly 6 to 11 cycles. The template-switch adaptor was a 5' adaptor with 12 random nucleotides. It tagged each cDNA molecule. TCRdb recomputed calls from the 5' RACE reads with MiXCR, one row per CDR3 protein. The data show 800,000 to 900,000 distinct CDR3 sequences, less than 80% seen once. This sequence was found in a young man in good health. Sequencing was done on a sample of blood. The V gene is TRBV12-3 or TRBV12-4, the J gene TRBJ2-3; D not resolved. The CDR3 region has the DNA TGTGCCAGCAGTTCCGGGTTAGGGGATACGCAGTATTTT. Its protein is CASSSGLGDTQYF.